The 25 T cell receptor beta chains presented below share a single source sample, sequenced in a study of T cells in Graves' hyperthyroidism and ophthalmopathy. What was amplified from RNA transcripts were TCR beta CDR3 regions. The HTBI primer set was used in a first-round RT-PCR of the TCR CDR3. TCRdb reanalysed the multiplex PCR reads using MiXCR and keeps one entry per CDR3 protein. The sample lists a few hundred thousand distinct CDR3 sequences, about 16% occurring once. What was sequenced was blood. Source of these receptors: a middle-aged woman with Graves' ophthalmopathy.

The genes are TRBV6-9 and TRBJ1-6; a weak D match, TRBD1 (6 bases). Germline assignment: CDR1 MNHGY and CDR2 SVAAGI. Between the trimmed V and J ends, which lost 3 bases and 1 base, there was a span of 19 bases. The CDR3 consists of 19 residues. CDR3 nucleotide sequence: TGTGCCAGCAGTTACGAGGGACGGGGGCGCTGGTCCTATAATTCACCCCTCCACTTT. Protein sequence: CASSYEGRGRWSYNSPLHF.

The chain couples TRBV2 to TRBJ2-2; a weak D match, TRBD1 (6 bases). The length of the CDR3 is 16 residues. V dropped 6 bases and J dropped 6 bases, with 20 bases sitting between them. Germline CDR1 is SNHLY and CDR2 is FYNNEI. The CDR3 nucleotides read TGTGCCAGCAGGCCTCTGGGACACCAACGGTCCGGGGAGCTGTTTTTT. Encoded protein: CASRPLGHQRSGELFF.

The genes are TRBV6-1 and TRBJ1-4; D not resolved. Trimming removed 6 bases at V and 8 bases at J, with 10 bases between. CDR3 length: 12 amino acids. The germline V gene encodes CDR1 MNHNS and CDR2 SASEGT. The CDR3 DNA reads as TGTGCCAGCAGCCGATCCAGGGAAAAACTGTTTTTT. It specifies CASSRSREKLFF.

This clonotype was seen only a few times. The chain combines TRBV10-3 with TRBJ2-7; D not certain. In germline, CDR1 is ENHRY, CDR2 SYGVKD. Trimming stripped 3 bases from V and 7 bases from J, with 10 bases between. This CDR3 comprises 12 residues. The DNA for the CDR3 is TGTGCCATCAGTGATCTGGGCTGGGAGCAGTACTTC. Protein: CAISDLGWEQYF.

V and J are TRBV11-2 and TRBJ2-7, with D unclear. The CDR3 contains 15 residues. V shed 4 bases and J shed 4 bases, with 17 bases lying between them. Germline CDR1 SGHAT, CDR2 FQNNGV. CDR3 sequence (DNA): TGTGCCAGCAGCTCCGCCCTTAGGGCGGAGTACGAGCAGTACTTC. This encodes CASSSALRAEYEQYF.

The chain is built from TRBV27 and TRBJ2-7, with D possibly being TRBD1 (6 bases). The CDR3 spans 15 residues. From germline, CDR1 is MNHEY and CDR2 SMNVEV (reference sequence). Trimming left V 2 bases short and J 2 bases short, with 13 bases between. CDR3 DNA: TGTGCCAGCAGTTTAAACGGACAGATTGCCTACGAGCAGTACTTC. It codes for CASSLNGQIAYEQYF.

This clonotype was counted many times. This chain joins TRBV2 and TRBJ2-2; 10 bases are shared with TRBD2. The V gene's germline CDR1 is SNHLY and CDR2 FYNNEI. With V trimmed by 6 bases and J by 7 bases, 8 bases remained unmatched. This CDR3 comprises 15 residues. CDR3 in amino acids: CASRGAGGPIGELFF. The CDR3, as DNA: TGTGCCAGCAGGGGAGCGGGAGGGCCCATCGGGGAGCTGTTTTTT.

This rearrangement joins TRBV20-1 to TRBJ1-1, with a possible D match to TRBD1 (5 bases). The germline V gene has CDR1 DFQATT and CDR2 SNEGSKA (reference sequence). This CDR3 spans 16 amino acids. V was cut by 3 bases and J by 0 bases, with 17 bases left in between. This CDR3 reads CSASSGDSILNTEAFF. DNA for the CDR3: TGCAGTGCTAGTTCGGGGGATTCGATTTTGAACACTGAAGCTTTCTTT.

This clonotype was recorded at least ten times. The chain carries TRBV12-3 or TRBV12-4 and TRBJ2-3; 8 positions match TRBD2. V lost 3 bases and J lost 2; bases outside the gene matches: 4. The length of the CDR3 is 15 residues. The CDR3 loop reads CASSLGGGITDTQYF. The CDR3 bases are TGTGCCAGCAGTTTGGGCGGGGGGATCACAGATACGCAGTATTTT.

This chain connects TRBV3-1 to TRBJ1-4; D may be TRBD1 (6 bases). The CDR3 loop spans 18 amino acids. Trimming removed 0 bases at V and 4 bases at J, with 18 bases between. In germline, CDR1 is LGHDT, CDR2 YNNKEL (reference sequence). CDR3 DNA sequence: TGTGCCAGCAGCCAAGATAGCCGGGGGGCACCAGATAATGAAAAACTGTTTTTT. This sequence encodes CASSQDSRGAPDNEKLFF.

The V and J genes are TRBV6-6 and TRBJ2-5; no reliable D call. This CDR3 spans 11 amino acids. In germline, CDR1 is MNHNY, CDR2 SVGAGI (reference sequence). V was pared by 2 bases and J by 5 bases, with 3 bases between. The CDR3 protein is CASSYDETQYF. CDR3 sequence (DNA): TGTGCCAGCAGTTACGATGAGACCCAGTACTTC.

This clonotype was counted a few times. This chain connects TRBV29-1 to TRBJ1-1; 7 bases fit TRBD1. Per the germline V gene, CDR1 is SQVTM and CDR2 is ANQGSEA. V shed 3 bases, J shed 2 bases, and the junction held 6 bases outside the gene matches. The CDR3 is 14 amino acids. CDR3 nucleotide sequence: TGCAGCGTTGATGTTGGAGGGGGCAACACTGAAGCTTTCTTT. It yields the protein CSVDVGGGNTEAFF.

A few counts support this clonotype. This chain connects TRBV9 to TRBJ2-7; D possibly corresponds to TRBD2 (5 bases). Per germline, CDR1 SGDLS and CDR2 YYNGEE. The CDR3 has 15 amino acids. Trimming left V 2 bases short and J 0 bases short, with 12 bases between. CDR3 region: CASSVGVALSYEQYF. The CDR3 DNA is TGTGCCAGCAGCGTCGGCGTAGCGCTCTCCTACGAGCAGTACTTC.

The gene calls are TRBV7-2 and TRBJ1-5, with D perhaps TRBD1 (5 bases). The V and J ends lost 3 bases and 7 bases respectively, with 10 bases between them. This CDR3 has 13 amino acids. Germline CDR1 reads SGHTA; CDR2 reads FQGNSA. The CDR3 spells CASSFGGWQPQHF. CDR3 DNA sequence: TGTGCCAGCAGCTTCGGGGGATGGCAGCCCCAGCATTTT.

The rearrangement links TRBV5-1 to TRBJ2-1, with D unresolved. V dropped 3 bases and J dropped 10 bases, with 11 bases sitting between them. This CDR3 is 12 amino acids long. CDR1 is SGHRS and CDR2 is YFSETQ in the germline V gene. The CDR3 DNA follows: TGCGCCAGCAGCTCCCGAGGTGGCGAGCAGTTCTTC. It specifies CASSSRGGEQFF. The entire variable domain, with the rest obtained from reference TRBV5-1 and TRBJ2-1, is as follows: KAGVTQTPRYLIKTRGQQVTLSCSPISGHRSVSWYQQTPGQGLQFLFEYFSETQRNKGNFPGRFSGRQFSNSRSEMNVSTLELGDSALYLCASSSRGGEQFFGPGTRLTVL.

In the case of this clonotype: A clone one base away is much larger, so this may be a read error. V gene TRBV5-1 combines with J gene TRBJ2-3; D is ambiguous. CDR3 size: 17 residues. Germline lookup yields CDR1 SGHRS and CDR2 YFSETQ. CDR3: CAGSPATVSFSTDTQYF. DNA of the CDR3: TGCGCCGGCAGCCCAGCGACCGTTTCTTTTAGCACAGATACGCAGTATTTT.

In this sample, this clonotype turned up many times. The chain employs TRBV12-3 or TRBV12-4 and TRBJ2-1; D possibly corresponds to TRBD2 (6 bases). Trimming stripped 6 bases from V and 8 bases from J, with 23 bases between. The CDR3 loop spans 16 amino acids. CDR3 sequence (DNA): TGTGCCAGCAGGACGGGACTCCCGATATCCATTGATGAGCAGTTCTTC. Translated, it gives CASRTGLPISIDEQFF.

The chain couples TRBV20-1 to TRBJ2-5, with D possibly being TRBD1 (6 bases). The CDR3 runs to 12 residues. V lost 7 bases and J 4 bases, leaving 13 bases between the germline ends. The germline CDR1 and CDR2 sequences are DFQATT and SNEGSKA (reference sequence). Here the CDR3 reads CSGRTEGETQYF. CDR3 nucleotide sequence: TGCAGTGGAAGGACAGAGGGAGAGACCCAGTACTTC.

This clonotype appeared many times. The V call is TRBV7-2, the J call TRBJ2-3; 8 bases agree with TRBD2. The germline V gene encodes CDR1 SGHTA and CDR2 FQGNSA. This CDR3 has 15 residues. Unmatched junction bases numbered 6, after V lost 6 bases and J lost 1 base. The CDR3 DNA reads TGTGCCAGCAGTGGCGGGGGGCAGGGCACAGATACGCAGTATTTT. Translating gives CASSGGGQGTDTQYF.

This chain connects TRBV7-9 to TRBJ1-6; unclear D gene. Germline loops: CDR1 SEHNR, CDR2 FQNEAQ (reference sequence). V was cut by 1 base and J by 10 bases, with 5 bases left in between. CDR3 size: 12 residues. The CDR3 is CASSLVRSPLHF. CDR3 coding DNA: TGTGCCAGCAGCTTAGTACGGTCACCCCTCCACTTT.

At least ten counts were recorded for this clonotype. The chain uses TRBV18 and TRBJ2-7; D ambiguous. Trimming removed 3 bases from V and 3 bases from J, with 9 bases in between. Looked up from germline, CDR1 is KGHSH and CDR2 is LQKENI. The CDR3 runs to 13 residues. CDR3 amino acids: CASSPGEGYEQYF. The CDR3 bases are TGTGCCAGCTCACCTGGGGAAGGCTACGAGCAGTACTTC.

For the CDR3, the DNA is TGTGCCAGCAGGCCTCTCGGAGACATCGGCACTGAAGCTTTCTTT. It yields the protein CASRPLGDIGTEAFF. This chain joins TRBV6-2 or TRBV6-3 and TRBJ1-1; D remains unclear. Trimming took off 6 bases at V and 4 bases at J, with 18 bases between the two ends. Germline CDR1 MNHEY, CDR2 SVGEGT. This CDR3 spans 15 amino acids.

Ten or more counts support this clonotype. The chain is built from TRBV3-1 and TRBJ1-5; tentatively, D is TRBD1 (6 bases). The CDR3 runs 16 residues. The V end lost 6 bases, the J end lost 6 bases, and 21 bases lay between the germline ends. Per germline, CDR1 LGHDT and CDR2 YNNKEL (reference sequence). In nucleotides, the CDR3 is TGTGCCAGCAGTCCCACAGGGCGTGGAGTGGTTCAGCCCCAGCATTTT. Protein: CASSPTGRGVVQPQHF.

The table lists this clonotype with many counts. The chain links TRBV2 to TRBJ1-2, with 10 bases fitting TRBD1. CDR1 and CDR2 from the germline V gene are SNHLY and FYNNEI. With V trimmed by 6 bases and J by 4 bases, 5 bases remained unmatched. The CDR3 runs to 14 residues. CDR3 sequence reads: CASSAGTGAYGYTF. DNA of the CDR3: TGTGCCAGCAGCGCCGGGACAGGGGCCTATGGCTACACCTTC.

This clonotype was found many times. The V and J genes are TRBV2 and TRBJ2-3, with 12 bases fitting TRBD1. The CDR3 is made up of 14 amino acids. Germline V gene lookup returns CDR1 SNHLY and CDR2 FYNNEI. With V trimmed by 10 bases and J by 4 bases, 6 bases remained unmatched. CDR3 sequence (DNA): TGTGCCAACCGGGACAGGGGGCCCCCAGATACGCAGTATTTT. It is translated as CANRDRGPPDTQYF.